This T cell receptor beta chain is drawn from a study of blood T cells in healthy people across ages. The authors ran a second PCR of roughly 6 to 12 cycles using a sample-barcoded 5' primer and a J-beta primer mix. TCRdb fed the 5' RACE reads into MiXCR, producing one record per CDR3 protein. The data show approximately 2,000,000 distinct CDR3 sequences, approximately 40% seen once. The sample consisted of blood. The receptor was derived from a human donor in good health.

CDR3 sequence: CSVGGDGYGYTF. The CDR3 DNA follows: TGCAGCGTCGGCGGGGATGGCTATGGCTACACCTTC. The genes are TRBV29-1 and TRBJ1-2; D is uncertain. Looked up from germline, CDR1 is SQVTM and CDR2 is ANQGSEA. This CDR3 is built from 12 residues. V gave up 6 bases and J gave up 4 bases, with 12 bases separating them.